This TCR beta chain was sequenced in a study of regulatory T cells in long-lasting Graves disease. Background on the study: Graves' patients (newly diagnosed) had been on antithyroid drugs under 3 months.

Stated time point: newly diagnosed GD, antithyroid drugs for less than 3 months. PBMC RNA was the source of the TCR library. CDR3 regions were amplified by Arm-PCR using iRepertoire HTBI primers to build TCR beta libraries. In the original workflow: The samples yielded fewer than 75 TRBV and roughly 14 TRBJ segments. Each CDR3 protein gets one entry after TCRdb re-called the multiplex PCR reads with MiXCR. The V and J calls, along with clone size, are taken from TCRdb and not from the paper's own processing. The table records fewer than 500,000 distinct CDR3 sequences, around 16% of them present only once. These data also featured in a second study, about T cells in Graves' hyperthyroidism and ophthalmopathy. That source notes: The blood repertoire included most of the expanded thyroid clonotypes above 0.001.

Sample: peripheral blood mononuclear cells (PBMCs), taken at new diagnosis, from a patient treated with antithyroid drugs. The clonotype originates from a man in his forties or fifties with Graves disease.

In DNA, the CDR3 is TGCAGTGCTAGAGATCACAGGGGGGGACCCGACACCGGGGAGCTGTTTTTT. Its protein product is CSARDHRGGPDTGELFF. The chain joins TRBV20-1 to TRBJ2-2; D is possibly TRBD1 (8 bases). The germline V and J ends were trimmed by 0 bases and 3 bases, with 17 bases remaining between them. The CDR3 has 17 amino acids. Germline V gene data show CDR1 as DFQATT and CDR2 as SNEGSKA (reference sequence).